The rows below give T cell receptor beta chains drawn from one sample of a study of T cells in Graves' hyperthyroidism and ophthalmopathy. A single record per CDR3 protein comes from TCRdb applying MiXCR to the multiplex PCR reads. The sample yields 650,000 to 700,000 distinct CDR3 sequences, roughly 17% seen once. The sample consisted of blood. The receptors come from a man aged 45 to 65 with Graves' hyperthyroidism. Both conserved end residues are part of each CDR3. Fields, in order: clone size, J gene, CDR3 length, V gene, D gene, CDR3 DNA, CDR3 protein. A D gene is named only where the DNA matches it firmly. The size field is filled for only some rows; it gives once, few, many or a size class.

abundance: NA; j_gene: TRBJ1-2; len: 11; v_gene: TRBV20-1; d_gene: NA; CDR3nt: TGCAGTGCTACCGGGGCGAGAGGCTACACCTTC; CDR3aa: CSATGARGYTF
abundance: NA; j_gene: TRBJ2-5; len: 15; v_gene: TRBV4-2; d_gene: NA; CDR3nt: TGTGCCAGCAGCCAAGAAGCCGACCGCAGGGAGACCCAGTACTTC; CDR3aa: CASSQEADRRETQYF
abundance: NA; j_gene: TRBJ2-1; len: 14; v_gene: TRBV7-3; d_gene: TRBD2; CDR3nt: TGTGCCAGCAGCTCAGGACTAGCGGGATCTTTGCAGTTCTTC; CDR3aa: CASSSGLAGSLQFF
abundance: many; j_gene: TRBJ2-1; len: 14; v_gene: TRBV7-3; d_gene: TRBD2; CDR3nt: TGTGCCAGCAGCCGGGAGGAGCGAAACAATGAGCAGTTCTTC; CDR3aa: CASSREERNNEQFF
abundance: NA; j_gene: TRBJ1-1; len: 15; v_gene: TRBV7-3; d_gene: NA; CDR3nt: TGTGCCAGCAGCACTTCCGGACAGCTGAACACTGAAGCTTTCTTT; CDR3aa: CASSTSGQLNTEAFF
abundance: few; j_gene: TRBJ2-1; len: 16; v_gene: TRBV19; d_gene: NA; CDR3nt: TGTGCCAGTAGCCCAACCCCGGGAACTCCTTACAATGAGCAGTTCTTC; CDR3aa: CASSPTPGTPYNEQFF
abundance: NA; j_gene: TRBJ2-7; len: 16; v_gene: TRBV4-1; d_gene: NA; CDR3nt: TGCGCCAGCAGCCAAGATCGGACACAGGTCTCCTACGAGCAGTACTTC; CDR3aa: CASSQDRTQVSYEQYF
abundance: many; j_gene: TRBJ2-3; len: 15; v_gene: TRBV11-2; d_gene: TRBD2; CDR3nt: TGTGCCAGCAGCTTAGGGACTAGCGAATCAGATACGCAGTATTTT; CDR3aa: CASSLGTSESDTQYF
abundance: NA; j_gene: TRBJ2-7; len: 14; v_gene: TRBV6-2/TRBV6-3; d_gene: NA; CDR3nt: TGTGCCAGCAAGGGTGGAGGGAGAGACTACGAGCAGTACTTC; CDR3aa: CASKGGGRDYEQYF
abundance: many; j_gene: TRBJ1-4; len: 14; v_gene: TRBV18; d_gene: NA; CDR3nt: TGTGCCAGCTCACCGACCGGGACAAACGAAAAACTGTTTTTT; CDR3aa: CASSPTGTNEKLFF
abundance: NA; j_gene: TRBJ2-3; len: 15; v_gene: TRBV24-1; d_gene: NA; CDR3nt: TGTGCCACCAGTGATTCCGTGGCTATAACAGATACGCAGTATTTT; CDR3aa: CATSDSVAITDTQYF
abundance: few; j_gene: TRBJ2-1; len: 16; v_gene: TRBV19; d_gene: NA; CDR3nt: TGTGCCAGTAGAGGGGGGGGAATACCCTCCTACAATGAGCAGTTCTTC; CDR3aa: CASRGGGIPSYNEQFF
abundance: few; j_gene: TRBJ2-7; len: 17; v_gene: TRBV29-1; d_gene: NA; CDR3nt: TGCAGCGTTGAAGATGGTCACCCCGGGACTCTAACCTACGAGCAGTACTTC; CDR3aa: CSVEDGHPGTLTYEQYF
abundance: NA; j_gene: TRBJ2-5; len: 16; v_gene: TRBV7-2; d_gene: NA; CDR3nt: TGTGCCAACAGCTTAGCTGGCGGGGCCCTCCAAGAGACCCAGTACTTC; CDR3aa: CANSLAGGALQETQYF
abundance: many; j_gene: TRBJ2-7; len: 13; v_gene: TRBV2; d_gene: NA; CDR3nt: TGTGCCAGCAGTGAAGAGCAGTCGGACGAGCAGTACTTC; CDR3aa: CASSEEQSDEQYF
abundance: many; j_gene: TRBJ2-1; len: 15; v_gene: TRBV24-1; d_gene: TRBD2; CDR3nt: TGTGCCACCTCAAAAATGAGCGGGAGCTACAATGAGCAGTTCTTC; CDR3aa: CATSKMSGSYNEQFF
abundance: many; j_gene: TRBJ2-7; len: 12; v_gene: TRBV6-1; d_gene: NA; CDR3nt: TGTGCCAGCAGTAGGGAGGCAGTCGAGCAGTACTTC; CDR3aa: CASSREAVEQYF
abundance: many; j_gene: TRBJ2-3; len: 14; v_gene: TRBV28; d_gene: TRBD2; CDR3nt: TGTGCCAGCTTTCCAGCGGGAGGGACAGATACGCAGTATTTT; CDR3aa: CASFPAGGTDTQYF
abundance: few; j_gene: TRBJ2-1; len: 12; v_gene: TRBV2; d_gene: TRBD2; CDR3nt: TGTGCCAGCAGTGAGGGTAGCGGGAGAGGATTCTTC; CDR3aa: CASSEGSGRGFF
abundance: many; j_gene: TRBJ2-3; len: 14; v_gene: TRBV7-3; d_gene: NA; CDR3nt: TGTGCCAGCAGCCCCACCTTGGGGGCCGATACGCAGTATTTT; CDR3aa: CASSPTLGADTQYF
abundance: NA; j_gene: TRBJ2-7; len: 17; v_gene: TRBV7-3; d_gene: TRBD2; CDR3nt: TGTGCCAGCAGCTTGACCGCCGGGACTAGCGGGAGATACGAGCAGTACTTC; CDR3aa: CASSLTAGTSGRYEQYF
abundance: NA; j_gene: TRBJ2-3; len: 15; v_gene: TRBV27; d_gene: TRBD2; CDR3nt: TGTGCCAGCCGGGTATTTGCGGGGGGCGTGGATACGCAGTATTTT; CDR3aa: CASRVFAGGVDTQYF
abundance: NA; j_gene: TRBJ2-3; len: 16; v_gene: TRBV7-2; d_gene: NA; CDR3nt: TGTGCCAGCAGCTTAGTACCGGGAGCGGTGGGGGATACGCAGTATTTT; CDR3aa: CASSLVPGAVGDTQYF
abundance: NA; j_gene: TRBJ1-2; len: 12; v_gene: TRBV7-2; d_gene: NA; CDR3nt: TGTGCCAGCAGCCAATACAGGACGATTGGGACCTTC; CDR3aa: CASSQYRTIGTF
abundance: NA; j_gene: TRBJ1-5; len: 15; v_gene: TRBV9; d_gene: NA; CDR3nt: TGTGCCAGCAGCTTAAGTGTAGGAGAAGAACAGCCCCAGCATTTT; CDR3aa: CASSLSVGEEQPQHF